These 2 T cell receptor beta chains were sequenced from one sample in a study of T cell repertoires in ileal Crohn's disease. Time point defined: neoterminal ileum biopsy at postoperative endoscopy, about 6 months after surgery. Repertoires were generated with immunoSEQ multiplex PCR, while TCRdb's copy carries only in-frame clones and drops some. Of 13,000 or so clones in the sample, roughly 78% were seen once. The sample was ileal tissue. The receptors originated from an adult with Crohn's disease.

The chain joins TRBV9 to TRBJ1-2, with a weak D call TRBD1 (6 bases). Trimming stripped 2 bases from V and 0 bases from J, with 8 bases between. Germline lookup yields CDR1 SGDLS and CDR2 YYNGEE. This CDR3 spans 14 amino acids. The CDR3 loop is CASSVQGTNYGYTF. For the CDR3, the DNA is TGTGCCAGCAGCGTCCAGGGGACTAACTATGGCTACACCTTC.

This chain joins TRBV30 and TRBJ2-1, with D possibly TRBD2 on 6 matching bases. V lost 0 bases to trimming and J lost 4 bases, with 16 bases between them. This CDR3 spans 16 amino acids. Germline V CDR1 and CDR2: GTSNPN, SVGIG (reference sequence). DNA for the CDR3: TGTGCCTGGAGTGTGACTATGGCGGGACGATACAATGAGCAGTTCTTC. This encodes CAWSVTMAGRYNEQFF.